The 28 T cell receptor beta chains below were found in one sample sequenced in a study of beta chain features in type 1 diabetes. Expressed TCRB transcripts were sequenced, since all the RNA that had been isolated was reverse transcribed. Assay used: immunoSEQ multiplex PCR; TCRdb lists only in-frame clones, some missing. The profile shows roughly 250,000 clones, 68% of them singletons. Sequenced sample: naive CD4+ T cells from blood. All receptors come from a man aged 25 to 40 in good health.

The chain's CDR3 is CASSRGGLTQYF. The CDR3, as DNA: TGTGCCAGCAGCCGAGGGGGCCTAACGCAGTATTTT. This chain joins TRBV7-6 and TRBJ2-3, with 7 bases aligning to TRBD1. Germline V gives CDR1 SGHVS, CDR2 FNYEAQ. V lost 5 bases to trimming and J lost 9 bases; unmatched junction nucleotides: 5. The CDR3 covers 12 residues.

This CDR3 is CASSLSGTSYGYTF. CDR3 DNA sequence: TGTGCCAGCAGCTTATCCGGGACATCCTATGGCTACACCTTC. This rearrangement joins TRBV11-2 to TRBJ1-2; weak D call: TRBD1 (6 bases). Trimming took 2 bases from V and 4 from J, leaving 11 bases between them. Germline CDR1 and CDR2: SGHAT and FQNNGV. CDR3 length equals 14 residues.

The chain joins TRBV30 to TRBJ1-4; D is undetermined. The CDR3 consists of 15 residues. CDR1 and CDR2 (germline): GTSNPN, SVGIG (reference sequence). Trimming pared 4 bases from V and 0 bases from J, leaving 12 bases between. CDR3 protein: CAWILSEATNEKLFF. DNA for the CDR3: TGTGCCTGGATCCTCAGTGAAGCAACTAATGAAAAACTGTTTTTT.

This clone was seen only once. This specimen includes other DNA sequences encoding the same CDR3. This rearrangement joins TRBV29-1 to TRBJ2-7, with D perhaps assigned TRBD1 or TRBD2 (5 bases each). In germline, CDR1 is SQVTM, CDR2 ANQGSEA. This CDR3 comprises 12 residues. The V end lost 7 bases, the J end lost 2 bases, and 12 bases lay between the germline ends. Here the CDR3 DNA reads TGCAGCGCCGGGGACGGCACCTACGAGCAGTACTTC. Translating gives CSAGDGTYEQYF.

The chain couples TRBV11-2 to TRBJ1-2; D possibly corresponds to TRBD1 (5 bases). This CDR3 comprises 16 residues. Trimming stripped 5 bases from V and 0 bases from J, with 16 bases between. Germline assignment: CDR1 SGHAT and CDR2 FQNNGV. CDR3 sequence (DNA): TGTGCCAGCAGCACGTACGACAGACTAGCTAACTATGGCTACACCTTC. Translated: CASSTYDRLANYGYTF.

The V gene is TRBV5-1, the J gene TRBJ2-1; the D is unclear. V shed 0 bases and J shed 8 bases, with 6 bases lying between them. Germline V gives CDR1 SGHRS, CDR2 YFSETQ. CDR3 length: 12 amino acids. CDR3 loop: CASSLGIDEQFF. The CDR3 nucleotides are TGCGCCAGCAGCTTGGGGATAGATGAGCAGTTCTTC.

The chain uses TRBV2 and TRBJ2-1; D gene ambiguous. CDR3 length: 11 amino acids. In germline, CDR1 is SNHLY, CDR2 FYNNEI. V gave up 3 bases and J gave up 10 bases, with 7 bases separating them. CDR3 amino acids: CASSDRVEQFF. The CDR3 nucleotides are TGTGCCAGCAGTGATAGGGTAGAGCAGTTCTTC.

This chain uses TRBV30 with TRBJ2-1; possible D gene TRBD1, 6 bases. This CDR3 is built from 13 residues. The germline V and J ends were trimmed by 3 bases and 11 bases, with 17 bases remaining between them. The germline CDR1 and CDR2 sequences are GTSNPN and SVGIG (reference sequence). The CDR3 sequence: CAWSGLDGGQQFF. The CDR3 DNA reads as TGTGCCTGGAGCGGCCTGGATGGGGGCCAGCAGTTCTTC.

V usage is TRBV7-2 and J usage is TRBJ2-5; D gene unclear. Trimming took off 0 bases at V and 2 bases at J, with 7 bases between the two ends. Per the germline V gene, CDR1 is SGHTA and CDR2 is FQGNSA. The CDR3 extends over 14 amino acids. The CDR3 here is CASSLARLQETQYF. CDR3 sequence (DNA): TGTGCCAGCAGCTTAGCCAGGCTACAAGAGACCCAGTACTTC.

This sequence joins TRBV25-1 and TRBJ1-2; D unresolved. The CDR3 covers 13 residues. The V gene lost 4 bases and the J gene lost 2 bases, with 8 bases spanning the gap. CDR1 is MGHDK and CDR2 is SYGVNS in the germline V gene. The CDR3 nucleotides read TGTGCCAGCAGTGCCGACGGCAACTATGGCTACACCTTC. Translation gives CASSADGNYGYTF.

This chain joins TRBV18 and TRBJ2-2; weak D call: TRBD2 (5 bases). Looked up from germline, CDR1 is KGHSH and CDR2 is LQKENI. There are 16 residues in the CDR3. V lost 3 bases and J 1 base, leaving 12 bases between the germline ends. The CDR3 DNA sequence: TGTGCCAGCTCACCTCGGGGAGCTATGAACACCGGGGAGCTGTTTTTT. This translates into CASSPRGAMNTGELFF.

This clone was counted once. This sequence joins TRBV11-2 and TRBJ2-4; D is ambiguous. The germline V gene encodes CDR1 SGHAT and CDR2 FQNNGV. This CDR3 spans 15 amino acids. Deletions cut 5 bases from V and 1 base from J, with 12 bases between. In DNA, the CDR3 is TGTGCCAGCAGCGTAAGACTCGGGGCCAAAAACATTCAGTACTTC. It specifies CASSVRLGAKNIQYF.

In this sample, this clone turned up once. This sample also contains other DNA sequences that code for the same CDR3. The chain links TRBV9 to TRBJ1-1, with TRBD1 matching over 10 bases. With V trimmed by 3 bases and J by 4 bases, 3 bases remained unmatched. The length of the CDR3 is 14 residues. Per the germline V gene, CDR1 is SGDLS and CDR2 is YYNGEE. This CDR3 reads CASSARTGGTEAFF. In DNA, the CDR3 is TGTGCCAGCAGCGCTAGGACAGGGGGCACTGAAGCTTTCTTT.

The CDR3 nucleotides read TGTGCCTGGAGTGCCCTAGGACAGAATGGCGTAGGCTACACCTTC. It specifies CAWSALGQNGVGYTF. This chain joins TRBV30 and TRBJ1-2; possibly TRBD1 for D (6 bases). The CDR3 contains 15 residues. CDR1 is GTSNPN, CDR2 SVGIG, per germline (reference sequence). V lost 1 base to trimming and J lost 8 bases, with 20 bases between them.

In DNA form, the CDR3 reads TGTGCCAGCTCACCGCAGGGTAATGAAAAACTGTTTTTT. It yields the protein CASSPQGNEKLFF. V is TRBV18 and J is TRBJ1-4; D is perhaps TRBD1 (5 bases). From germline, CDR1 is KGHSH and CDR2 LQKENI. Trimming left V 3 bases short and J 4 bases short, with 6 bases between. CDR3 length equals 13 residues.

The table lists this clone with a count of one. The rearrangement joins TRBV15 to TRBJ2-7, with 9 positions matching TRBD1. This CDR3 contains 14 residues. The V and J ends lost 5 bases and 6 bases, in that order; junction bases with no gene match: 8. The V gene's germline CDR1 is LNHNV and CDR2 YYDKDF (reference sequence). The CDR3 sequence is CATSPGTGSPEQYF. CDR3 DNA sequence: TGTGCCACCAGCCCAGGGACAGGGAGCCCCGAGCAGTACTTC.

The CDR3 coding sequence is TGTGCCAGCAGCCCACGGGCAGGCACTAGCACAGATACGCAGTATTTT. It codes for CASSPRAGTSTDTQYF. This chain uses TRBV7-9 with TRBJ2-3; D remains unclear. The ends were cut back, 5 bases at V and 0 bases at J, with 15 bases in the middle. The CDR3 runs 16 residues. Germline V gene lookup returns CDR1 SEHNR and CDR2 FQNEAQ (reference sequence).

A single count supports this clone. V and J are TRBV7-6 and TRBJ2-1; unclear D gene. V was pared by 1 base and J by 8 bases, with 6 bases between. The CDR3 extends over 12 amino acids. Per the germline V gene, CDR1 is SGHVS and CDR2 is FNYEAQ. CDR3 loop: CASSLELHEQFF. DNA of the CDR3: TGTGCCAGCAGCTTAGAACTTCATGAGCAGTTCTTC.

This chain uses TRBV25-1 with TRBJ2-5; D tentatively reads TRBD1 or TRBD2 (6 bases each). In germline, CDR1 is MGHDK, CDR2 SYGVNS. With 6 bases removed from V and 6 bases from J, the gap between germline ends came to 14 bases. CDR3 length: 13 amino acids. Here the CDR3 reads CASSLGGGKTQYF. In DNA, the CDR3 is TGTGCCAGCAGCCTGGGGGGCGGGAAGACCCAGTACTTC.

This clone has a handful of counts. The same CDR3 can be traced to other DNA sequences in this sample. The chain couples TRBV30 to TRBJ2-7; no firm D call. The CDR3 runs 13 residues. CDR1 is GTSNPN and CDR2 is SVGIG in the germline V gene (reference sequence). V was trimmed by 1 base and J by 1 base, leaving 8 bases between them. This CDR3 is CAWSGTGSYEQYF. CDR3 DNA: TGTGCCTGGAGTGGTACGGGTTCCTACGAGCAGTACTTC.

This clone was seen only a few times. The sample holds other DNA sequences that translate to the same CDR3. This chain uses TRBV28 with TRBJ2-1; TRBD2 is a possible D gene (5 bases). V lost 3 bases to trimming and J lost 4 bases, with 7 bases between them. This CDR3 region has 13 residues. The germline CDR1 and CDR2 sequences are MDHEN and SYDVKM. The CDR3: CASSLDSYNEQFF. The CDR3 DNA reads TGTGCCAGCAGTTTGGACTCTTACAATGAGCAGTTCTTC.

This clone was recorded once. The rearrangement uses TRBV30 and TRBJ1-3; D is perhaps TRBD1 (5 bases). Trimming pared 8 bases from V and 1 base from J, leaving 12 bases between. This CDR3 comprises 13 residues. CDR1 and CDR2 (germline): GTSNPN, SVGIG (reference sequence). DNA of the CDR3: TGTGCCGGGGGTGGGAGGTCTGGAAACACCATATATTTT. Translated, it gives CAGGGRSGNTIYF.

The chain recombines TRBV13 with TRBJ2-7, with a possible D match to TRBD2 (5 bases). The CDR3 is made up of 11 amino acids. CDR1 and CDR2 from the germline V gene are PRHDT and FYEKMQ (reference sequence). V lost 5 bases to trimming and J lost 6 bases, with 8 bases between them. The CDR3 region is CASSQLGEQYF. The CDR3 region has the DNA TGTGCCAGCAGCCAACTAGGCGAGCAGTACTTC.

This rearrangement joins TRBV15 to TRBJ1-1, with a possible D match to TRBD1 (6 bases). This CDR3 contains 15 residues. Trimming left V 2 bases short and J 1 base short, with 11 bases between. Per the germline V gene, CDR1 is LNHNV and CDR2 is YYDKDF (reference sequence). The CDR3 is CATSRSGGGNTEAFF. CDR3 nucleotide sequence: TGTGCCACCAGCAGAAGCGGAGGGGGGAACACTGAAGCTTTCTTT.

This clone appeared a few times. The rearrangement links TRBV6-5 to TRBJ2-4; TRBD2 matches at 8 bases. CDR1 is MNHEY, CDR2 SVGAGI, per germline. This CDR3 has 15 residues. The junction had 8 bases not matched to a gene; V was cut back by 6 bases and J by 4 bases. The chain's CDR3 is CASSSSREVKNIQYF. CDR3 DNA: TGTGCCAGCAGCTCTTCGCGGGAGGTGAAAAACATTCAGTACTTC.

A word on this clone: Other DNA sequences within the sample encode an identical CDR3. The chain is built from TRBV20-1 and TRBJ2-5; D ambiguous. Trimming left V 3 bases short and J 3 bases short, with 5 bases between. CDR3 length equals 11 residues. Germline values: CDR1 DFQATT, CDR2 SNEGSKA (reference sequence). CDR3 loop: CSASREETQYF. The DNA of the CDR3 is TGCAGTGCTAGTAGGGAAGAGACCCAGTACTTC.

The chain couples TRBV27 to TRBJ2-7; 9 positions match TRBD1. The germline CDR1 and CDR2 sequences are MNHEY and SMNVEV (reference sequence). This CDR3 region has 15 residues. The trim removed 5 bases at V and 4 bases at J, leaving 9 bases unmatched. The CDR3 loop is CASSNSGTGIYEQYF. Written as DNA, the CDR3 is TGTGCCAGCAGTAATTCCGGGACAGGGATATACGAGCAGTACTTC.

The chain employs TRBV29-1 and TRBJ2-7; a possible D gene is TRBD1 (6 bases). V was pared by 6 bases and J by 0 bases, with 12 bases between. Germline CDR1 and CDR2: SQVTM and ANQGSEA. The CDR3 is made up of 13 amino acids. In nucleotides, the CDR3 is TGCAGCGTGAGAAACAGGGTCTCCTACGAGCAGTACTTC. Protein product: CSVRNRVSYEQYF.